Following are 10 T cell receptor beta chains from one sample sequenced in a study of shared clonotypes between healthy human individuals. Assay used: immunoSEQ multiplex PCR; TCRdb lists only in-frame clones, some missing. Of about 2,200,000 clones listed, about 93% are singletons. CD45RO negativity and positive selection for CCR7 defined naive CD8 cells, a population that excluded terminally differentiated effector memory CD45RA+ cells. Source material: naive CD8+ T cells from PBMCs. These receptors were obtained from a man between 18 and 29 years old in good health. Some clones in this sample may be carry-over from other donors' samples.

The rearrangement joins TRBV18 to TRBJ2-1; TRBD2 agrees at 9 bases. The CDR3 has 17 amino acids. With V trimmed by 3 bases and J by 4 bases, 10 bases remained unmatched. Germline-derived CDR1 and CDR2 are KGHSH and LQKENI. The CDR3 nucleotides are TGTGCCAGCTCACCCCCCTACATTAGCGGGAGTTACAATGAGCAGTTCTTC. Translating it yields CASSPPYISGSYNEQFF.

The chain uses TRBV27 and TRBJ2-3; D is unresolved. The CDR3 is 14 residues long. The V end was cut by 7 bases, the J end by 5 bases, with 16 bases between. Germline lookup yields CDR1 MNHEY and CDR2 SMNVEV (reference sequence). As DNA, the CDR3 is TGTGCCAGCACCCAACGATGGGAATTAGATACGCAGTATTTT. Protein product: CASTQRWELDTQYF.

The chain employs TRBV9 and TRBJ2-1, with 7 bases matching TRBD2. Germline V lookup: CDR1 SGDLS, CDR2 YYNGEE. Germline trimming cut 4 bases from V and 5 bases from J; bases unmatched to any gene: 9. The CDR3 length is 15 residues. The CDR3 nucleotides read TGTGCCAGCAGCCCCCGGCCTAGCGGAAACAATGAGCAGTTCTTC. Its translation is CASSPRPSGNNEQFF.

The chain links TRBV11-2 to TRBJ1-5; D gene ambiguous. The V end was cut by 5 bases, the J end by 2 bases, with 10 bases between. The CDR3 is made up of 14 amino acids. Germline V gene sequence: CDR1 SGHAT, CDR2 FQNNGV. CDR3 protein: CASSLIGGNQPQHF. The CDR3 DNA sequence: TGTGCCAGCAGCCTCATCGGTGGCAATCAGCCCCAGCATTTT.

The V and J genes are TRBV27 and TRBJ2-1; TRBD1 aligns across 10 bases. V trimming: 7 bases; J trimming: 7 bases; junction bases outside the gene matches: 22. Germline-derived CDR1 and CDR2 are MNHEY and SMNVEV (reference sequence). The length of the CDR3 is 19 residues. CDR3 bases: TGTGCCAGCATAGGGGCGGGGACAGGGGTCCACCCGCGGTCAAATGAGCAGTTCTTC. Translating gives CASIGAGTGVHPRSNEQFF.

The CDR3: CASSNNRFLNTGELFF. CDR3 DNA sequence: TGTGCCAGCAGCAACAACAGGTTTTTGAACACCGGGGAGCTGTTTTTT. This rearrangement joins TRBV9 to TRBJ2-2, with D possibly being TRBD1 (5 bases). The ends were cut back, 4 bases at V and 1 base at J, with 14 bases in the middle. In germline, CDR1 is SGDLS, CDR2 YYNGEE. The CDR3 is 16 residues long.

As concerns this clone: The sample carries other DNA sequences with the same CDR3. The chain couples TRBV9 to TRBJ2-7; tentative D call: TRBD2 (5 bases). V was cut by 0 bases and J by 2 bases, with 9 bases left in between. Germline CDR1 is SGDLS and CDR2 is YYNGEE. CDR3 length: 14 residues. The CDR3 sequence is CASSVGVGTYEQYF. CDR3 bases: TGTGCCAGCAGCGTAGGCGTCGGGACCTACGAGCAGTACTTC. Combining the CDR3 with reference TRBV9 and TRBJ2-7 gives the whole variable domain DSGVTQTPKHLITATGQRVTLRCSPRSGDLSVYWYQQSLDQGLQFLIQYYNGEERAKGNILERFSAQQFPDLHSELNLSSLELGDSALYFCASSVGVGTYEQYFGPGTRLTVT.

J is TRBJ2-5 and V is TRBV19; tentative D call: TRBD2 (5 bases). Deletions cut 3 bases from V and 0 bases from J, with 14 bases between. CDR3 length: 16 residues. Germline lookup yields CDR1 LNHDA and CDR2 SQIVND (reference sequence). The CDR3 loop is CASSITRRADQETQYF. The CDR3, as DNA: TGTGCCAGTAGTATCACCCGGCGGGCGGACCAAGAGACCCAGTACTTC.

J is TRBJ2-1 and V is TRBV19, with D unresolved. Trimming removed 9 bases at V and 7 bases at J, with 10 bases between. Germline V gene data show CDR1 as LNHDA and CDR2 as SQIVND (reference sequence). The CDR3 runs 11 residues. CDR3 region: CASHGVNEQFF. In DNA form, the CDR3 reads TGTGCCAGCCACGGTGTGAATGAGCAGTTCTTC.

This clone has only one observation. The V and J genes are TRBV5-3 and TRBJ2-5; TRBD1 or TRBD2 may be the D gene (5 bases each). TRBV5-3 is given ORF status, its function remaining uncertain. V lost 4 bases and J 4 bases, leaving 20 bases between the germline ends. CDR3 size: 16 residues. CDR3 loop: CARSRSGTLRLETQYF. In DNA form, the CDR3 reads TGTGCCAGAAGCAGATCAGGGACCCTGAGGCTAGAGACCCAGTACTTC.